Sequencing of this T cell receptor beta chain was carried out in a study of control samples from healthy donors and cancer patients. Clones were read by immunoSEQ multiplex PCR, and TCRdb kept only the in-frame ones, dropping some. Here the sample spans 100,000 to 150,000 clones, about 90% being singletons. The CDR3 has 17 residues. The ends lost 5 bases at V and 3 bases at J; junction bases unmatched: 11. CDR1 MNHEY and CDR2 SMNVEV come from the germline V gene (reference sequence). This chain links TRBV27 with TRBJ2-7, with TRBD2 matching over 12 bases. The sequencing input was blood. This TCR derives from a man in his late teens or twenties in good health. This CDR3 reads CASSADQRLAGVYEQYF. The CDR3 DNA follows: TGTGCCAGCAGTGCAGACCAGCGACTAGCGGGAGTCTACGAGCAGTACTTC.